Sequencing of this T cell receptor (beta chain) was carried out in a study of blood T cell repertoires in COVID-19. Repertoires were generated with immunoSEQ multiplex PCR, while TCRdb's copy carries only in-frame clones and drops some. The table shows fewer than 200,000 clones, with around four fifths occurring only once. CDR1 and CDR2 from the germline V gene are SGDLS and YYNGEE. This CDR3 has 12 amino acids. V was clipped by 5 bases and J by 8 bases, with 13 bases between them. The clonotype originates from a man aged 35 to 55 who had recovered from COVID-19. This sequence joins TRBV9 and TRBJ1-1, with a possible D match to TRBD1 (5 bases). Sequences were obtained from peripheral blood. The CDR3: CASSDSTAEAFF. CDR3 sequence (DNA): TGTGCCAGCAGTGATTCGACAGCCGAAGCTTTCTTT.